Following are 19 T cell receptor beta chains from one sample sequenced in a study of Ad26.COV2.S vaccination and SARS-CoV-2 variants (dated by TCRdb to the early 2020s). The sample's treatment or condition label, in plain terms: around 19 received Ad26.COV2.S at low or high dose, single or two shots; about 5 received placebo; per-sample allocation not given. Repertoires of vaccine and placebo recipients were sequenced from samples taken on day 63 after the first injection. Libraries were prepared through the immunoSEQ multiplex PCR assay. This immuneACCESS table, as held by TCRdb, lists in-frame sequences with V and J called but not all clones. Of the missing ones, under half trace to an unresolved V gene in checked studies; the others have no known cause. Within this sample are about 500,000 clones, with 80% to 90% of them counted one time only. 1.5% to 2% of the sample is held by the ten biggest clonotypes.

The source was peripheral blood, collected in a trial of Ad26.COV2.S vaccine versus placebo. The receptors stem from a person aged 18-65 years who received the Ad26.COV2.S COVID-19 vaccine or a placebo.

As for this clone: Within the sample, other DNA sequences also encode this same CDR3. The genes are TRBV12-3 or TRBV12-4 and TRBJ2-7; unclear D gene. The CDR3 covers 13 residues. Deletions cut 1 base from V and 3 bases from J, with 7 bases between. This chain's CDR3 is CASSLGGIYEQYF. CDR3 sequence (DNA): TGTGCCAGCAGTTTAGGGGGTATCTACGAGCAGTACTTC.

CDR3 sequence reads: CASSWSQGVGYEQYF. In DNA form, the CDR3 reads TGTGCCAGCAGCTGGTCCCAGGGAGTTGGCTACGAGCAGTACTTC. The chain is built from TRBV11-2 and TRBJ2-7; D possibly matches TRBD1 or TRBD2 (5 bases each). This CDR3 region has 15 residues. V lost 4 bases and J 3 bases, leaving 16 bases between the germline ends. Germline V gene sequence: CDR1 SGHAT, CDR2 FQNNGV.

The chain is built from TRBV7-9 and TRBJ2-7, with D possibly matching TRBD1 (5 bases). V was cut by 5 bases and J by 4 bases, with 15 bases left in between. This CDR3 region has 14 residues. Germline assignment: CDR1 SEHNR and CDR2 FQNEAQ (reference sequence). The DNA of the CDR3 is TGTGCCAGCAGCAAAAAGGACCAGGGATACGAGCAGTACTTC. This sequence encodes CASSKKDQGYEQYF.

V usage is TRBV2 and J usage is TRBJ2-1, with 7 bases aligning to TRBD2. V gave up 6 bases and J gave up 0 bases; unmatched junction bases: 11. This CDR3 is 17 amino acids long. CDR1 is SNHLY and CDR2 is FYNNEI in the germline V gene. CDR3 bases: TGTGCCAGCAGCGCGCAGGGACTAAGGAGCTCCTACAATGAGCAGTTCTTC. Residues: CASSAQGLRSSYNEQFF.

J is TRBJ1-3 and V is TRBV6-5; 7 nucleotides align to TRBD1. CDR1 is MNHEY and CDR2 is SVGAGI in the germline V gene. J was trimmed by 4 bases and V by 5 bases; bases with no gene match: 8. CDR3 length: 15 amino acids. The DNA for the CDR3 is TGTGCCAGCAGTAGATCGACAGGGACAGGAAACACCATATATTTT. Protein sequence: CASSRSTGTGNTIYF.

This clone was counted a single time. V gene TRBV11-3 combines with J gene TRBJ2-7; no clear D. The germline V gene encodes CDR1 SGHNT and CDR2 YENEEA. V gave up 5 bases and J gave up 9 bases, with 11 bases separating them. The CDR3 has 11 residues. CDR3 loop: CASSRTAGQYF. The CDR3 DNA is TGTGCCAGCAGCCGGACCGCCGGGCAGTACTTC.

The chain couples TRBV2 to TRBJ1-3; D remains ambiguous. Per the germline V gene, CDR1 is SNHLY and CDR2 is FYNNEI. Trimming stripped 7 bases from V and 0 bases from J, with 7 bases between. The CDR3 extends over 13 amino acids. The CDR3 reads CASTRVSGNTIYF. In nucleotides, the CDR3 is TGTGCCAGCACCCGGGTCTCTGGAAACACCATATATTTT. The whole variable domain, filled in from reference TRBV2 and TRBJ1-3, reads EPEVTQTPSHQVTQMGQEVILRCVPISNHLYFYWYRQILGQKVEFLVSFYNNEISEKSEIFDDQFSVERPDGSNFTLKIRSTKLEDSAMYFCASTRVSGNTIYFGEGSWLTVV.

This clone has just one count. Here the CDR3 DNA reads TGCACCAGCAGCCTGGTAAGCGGGAATTCCTACGAGCAGTACTTC. As protein: CTSSLVSGNSYEQYF. The genes are TRBV1 and TRBJ2-7; the D call of TRBD2 is as the table states it, not checked on the DNA. TRBV1 is marked as a pseudogene. The CDR3 totals 15 residues.

The rearrangement links TRBV24-1 to TRBJ2-3; a weak D match, TRBD1 (5 bases). This CDR3 region has 16 residues. Trimming pared 1 base from V and 2 bases from J, leaving 12 bases between. Germline V gene sequence: CDR1 KGHDR, CDR2 SFDVKD. This CDR3 is CATSDFGRVATDTQYF. DNA of the CDR3: TGTGCCACCAGTGATTTCGGCAGGGTGGCCACAGATACGCAGTATTTT.

The chain combines TRBV19 with TRBJ2-1, with D possibly matching TRBD1 (5 bases). CDR3 length equals 16 residues. Trimming stripped 5 bases from V and 0 bases from J, with 14 bases between. The germline CDR1 and CDR2 sequences are LNHDA and SQIVND (reference sequence). CDR3 DNA: TGTGCCAGTAGTCAACAGGCTCAGAGCTCCTACAATGAGCAGTTCTTC. Its protein product is CASSQQAQSSYNEQFF.

V and J are TRBV11-2 and TRBJ2-1; TRBD2 agrees at 13 bases. CDR3 length: 18 residues. Trimming removed 1 base from V and 1 base from J; junction bases left unmatched: 4. Per germline, CDR1 SGHAT and CDR2 FQNNGV. The CDR3 DNA reads as TGTGCCAGCAGCTTAGGGACTAGCGGGAGAGGATCCTACAATGAGCAGTTCTTC. Protein sequence: CASSLGTSGRGSYNEQFF.

V and J are TRBV5-1 and TRBJ1-4; the match to TRBD1 covers 7 bases. The CDR3 sequence is 17 residues long. In germline, CDR1 is SGHRS, CDR2 YFSETQ. V lost 4 bases and J lost 4; bases outside the gene matches: 13. The CDR3 spells CASSKSPTGYRNEKLFF. The CDR3 DNA follows: TGCGCCAGCAGCAAGTCACCGACAGGGTATCGTAATGAAAAACTGTTTTTT.

The chain carries TRBV28 and TRBJ2-2; D call uncertain. Trimming shortened V by 2 bases and J by 2 bases, and 6 bases separated the two germline ends. Germline CDR1 reads MDHEN; CDR2 reads SYDVKM. The CDR3 contains 14 residues. This CDR3 is CASSLGVNTGELFF. Written as DNA, the CDR3 is TGTGCCAGCAGTTTAGGGGTAAACACCGGGGAGCTGTTTTTT. The variable domain in full, with the rest retrieved from reference TRBV28 and TRBJ2-2, is DVKVTQSSRYLVKRTGEKVFLECVQDMDHENMFWYRQDPGLGLRLIYFSYDVKMKEKGDIPEGYSVSREKKERFSLILESASTNQTSMYLCASSLGVNTGELFFGEGSRLTVL.

The J gene is TRBJ2-1, the V gene TRBV13; 12 nucleotides line up with TRBD2. The germline V gene has CDR1 PRHDT and CDR2 FYEKMQ (reference sequence). The CDR3 runs to 16 residues. V was pared by 4 bases and J by 4 bases, with 5 bases of the junction left unmatched. The CDR3 DNA is TGTGCCAGCAGCTCCTCCGGACTAGCGGGATACAATGAGCAGTTCTTC. Encoded protein: CASSSSGLAGYNEQFF. Full variable domain (rest looked up from reference TRBV13 and TRBJ2-1): AAGVIQSPRHLIKEKRETATLKCYPIPRHDTVYWYQQGPGQDPQFLISFYEKMQSDKGSIPDRFSAQQFSDYHSELNMSSLELGDSALYFCASSSSGLAGYNEQFFGPGTRLTVL.

The J gene is TRBJ2-7, the V gene TRBV2; 8 bases are a match to TRBD2. V was pared by 2 bases and J by 5 bases, with 8 bases of the junction left unmatched. Germline V gene data show CDR1 as SNHLY and CDR2 as FYNNEI. The CDR3 spans 15 residues. The chain's CDR3 is CASSELASGSHEQYF. As DNA, the CDR3 is TGTGCCAGCAGTGAATTGGCTAGCGGGTCCCACGAGCAGTACTTC.

V gene TRBV20-1 combines with J gene TRBJ1-2; D is unclear. Looked up from germline, CDR1 is DFQATT and CDR2 is SNEGSKA (reference sequence). The CDR3 is 9 residues long. V lost 1 base to trimming and J lost 13 bases, with 7 bases between them. The CDR3 is CSARGPGTF. As DNA, the CDR3 is TGCAGTGCTAGAGGTCCGGGCACCTTC.

The gene calls are TRBV2 and TRBJ2-5; D is uncertain. Germline CDR1 is SNHLY and CDR2 is FYNNEI. The CDR3 contains 12 residues. The V end was cut by 6 bases, the J end by 10 bases, with 15 bases between. CDR3 DNA: TGTGCCAGCAGGGCCAACAATGTCGGCCAGTACTTC. Translating it yields CASRANNVGQYF.

V is TRBV5-1 and J is TRBJ2-5, with 7 nucleotides matching TRBD2. The V segment lost 0 bases and the J segment 9 bases; nucleotides outside the gene matches: 5. The CDR3 is 13 residues long. Germline loops: CDR1 SGHRS, CDR2 YFSETQ. The CDR3 here is CASSLEAGRAQYF. CDR3 sequence (DNA): TGCGCCAGCAGCTTGGAAGCGGGAAGAGCCCAGTACTTC.

The chain recombines TRBV30 with TRBJ1-4, with D perhaps TRBD1 (5 bases). The CDR3 is made up of 14 amino acids. Trimming shortened V by 1 base and J by 8 bases, and 14 bases separated the two germline ends. From germline, CDR1 is GTSNPN and CDR2 SVGIG (reference sequence). CDR3 in DNA: TGTGCCTGGAGTGAAGGGGAGATTGGCGAAAAACTGTTTTTT. This sequence encodes CAWSEGEIGEKLFF.